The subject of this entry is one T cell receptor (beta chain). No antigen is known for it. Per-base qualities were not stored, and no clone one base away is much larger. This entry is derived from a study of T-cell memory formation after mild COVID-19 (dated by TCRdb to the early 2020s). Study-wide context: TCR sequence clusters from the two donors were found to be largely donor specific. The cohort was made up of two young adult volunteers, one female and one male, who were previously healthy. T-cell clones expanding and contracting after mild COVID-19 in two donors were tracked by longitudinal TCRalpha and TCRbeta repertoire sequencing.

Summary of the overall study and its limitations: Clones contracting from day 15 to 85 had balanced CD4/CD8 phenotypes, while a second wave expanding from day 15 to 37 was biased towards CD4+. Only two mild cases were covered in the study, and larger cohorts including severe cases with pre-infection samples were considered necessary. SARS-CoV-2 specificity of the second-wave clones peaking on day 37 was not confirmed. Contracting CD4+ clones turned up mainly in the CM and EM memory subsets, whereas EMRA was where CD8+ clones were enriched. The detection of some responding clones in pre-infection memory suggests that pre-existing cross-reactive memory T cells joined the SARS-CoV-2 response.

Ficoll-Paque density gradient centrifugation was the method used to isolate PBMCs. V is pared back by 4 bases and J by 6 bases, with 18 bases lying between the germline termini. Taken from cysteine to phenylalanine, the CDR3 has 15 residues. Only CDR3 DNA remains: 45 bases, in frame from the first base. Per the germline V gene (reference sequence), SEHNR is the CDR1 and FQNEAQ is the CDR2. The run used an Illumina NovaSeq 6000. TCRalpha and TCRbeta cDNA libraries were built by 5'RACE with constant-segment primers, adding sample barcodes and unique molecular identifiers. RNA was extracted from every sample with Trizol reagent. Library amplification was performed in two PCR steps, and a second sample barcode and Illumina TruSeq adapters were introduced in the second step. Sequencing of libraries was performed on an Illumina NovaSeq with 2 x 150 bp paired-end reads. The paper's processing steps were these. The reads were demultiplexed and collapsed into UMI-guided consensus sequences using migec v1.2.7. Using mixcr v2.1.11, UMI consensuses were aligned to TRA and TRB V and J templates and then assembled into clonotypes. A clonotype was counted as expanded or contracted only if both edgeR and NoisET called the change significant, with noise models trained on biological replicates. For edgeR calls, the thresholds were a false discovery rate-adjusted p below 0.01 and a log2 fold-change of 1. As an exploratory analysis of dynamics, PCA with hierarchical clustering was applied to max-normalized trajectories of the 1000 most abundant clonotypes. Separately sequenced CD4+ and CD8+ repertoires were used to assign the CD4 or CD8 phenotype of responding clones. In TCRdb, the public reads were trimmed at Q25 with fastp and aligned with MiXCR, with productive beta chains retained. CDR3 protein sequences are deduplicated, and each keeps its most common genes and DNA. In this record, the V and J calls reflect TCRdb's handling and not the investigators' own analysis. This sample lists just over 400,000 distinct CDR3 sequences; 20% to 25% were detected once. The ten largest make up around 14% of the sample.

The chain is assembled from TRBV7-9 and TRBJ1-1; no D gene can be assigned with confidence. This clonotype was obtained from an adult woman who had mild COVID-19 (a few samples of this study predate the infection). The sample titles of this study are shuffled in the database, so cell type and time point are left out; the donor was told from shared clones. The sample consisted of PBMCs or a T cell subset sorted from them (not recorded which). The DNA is TGTGCCAGCAGCTCGAAGGGCGCAGGCAACGCTGAAGCTTTCTTT. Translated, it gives CASSSKGAGNAEAFF.